The subject of this entry is one T cell receptor (beta chain). Its antigen is as yet unknown. MiXCR, run by TCRdb on the RT-PCR reads, gives a single entry per CDR3 protein. The sample holds about 780,000 distinct CDR3 sequences; around a sixth are singletons and the top ten take 11%. The data are from a study of response to subunit inactivated influenza vaccine. The CDR3 runs 13 residues. Trimming took off 1 base at V and 9 bases at J, with 9 bases between the two ends. Germline V lookup: CDR1 LGHNA, CDR2 YSLEER. Study conclusions and caveats: Only a handful of new T cells, the authors suggested, are recruited with each seasonal influenza vaccination.

The sequence came from a middle-aged man who received an inactivated influenza vaccine. The V call is TRBV4-3, the J call TRBJ2-2; D may be TRBD1 (6 bases). The specimen comprised PBMCs from blood, sampled about 5 days after vaccination. The CDR3 DNA sequence: TGCGCCAGCAGCCAAGGGGGGCCAAGGGAGCTGTTTTTT. Translation gives CASSQGGPRELFF.